This TCR beta chain was identified in a study of T-cell reconstitution after alpha-beta-depleted transplantation in children. This clonotype appeared a few times. The CDR3 loop spans 12 amino acids. Trimming cost V 8 bases and J 5 bases, with 13 bases left between them. Germline loops: CDR1 SGHAT, CDR2 FQNNGV. The authors prepared the TCRbeta library with unique molecular identifiers. Each CDR3 protein gets one entry after TCRdb re-called the PCR reads with MiXCR. The data hold approximately 490,000 distinct CDR3 sequences, with around 12% observed a single time. The sequence came from a human donor who donated a stem cell graft to a child with combined immunodeficiency. This chain joins TRBV11-2 and TRBJ2-7; D remains ambiguous. Specimen: PBMCs from the stem cell graft donor, collected from the stem cell graft. The CDR3 DNA reads TGTGCCAGCGCAGTGATCGGAGACGAGCAGTACTTC. Protein product: CASAVIGDEQYF. Based on the CDR3 plus reference TRBV11-2 and TRBJ2-7, the full variable domain is EAGVAQSPRYKIIEKRQSVAFWCNPISGHATLYWYQQILGQGPKLLIQFQNNGVVDDSQLPKDRFSAERLKGVDSTLKIQPAKLEDSAVYLCASAVIGDEQYFGPGTRLTVT.